This TCR beta chain came from a study of blood T cell repertoires in COVID-19. Germline V lookup: CDR1 MNHEY, CDR2 SMNVEV (reference sequence). This CDR3 contains 16 residues. Trimming left V 3 bases short and J 6 bases short, with 17 bases between. Original handling: By means of reference gene primer amplification, nucleated cell counts were estimated. TCRdb keeps only in-frame clones here, not all; method: immunoSEQ multiplex PCR. That table furnishes V, J and clone size, whereas the DNA furnished D and trimming. The table lists about 240,000 clones, roughly 80% of them singletons. The material sequenced was peripheral blood. This sequence was found in a woman aged 18-29 years with acute or convalescent COVID-19. The chain recombines TRBV27 with TRBJ1-4; no definite D call. Written as DNA, the CDR3 is TGTGCCAGCAGTTTGATAACCACAGCAGGCCATGAAAAACTGTTTTTT. This gives the protein CASSLITTAGHEKLFF.